This TCR beta chain was observed in a study of blood T cell repertoires in COVID-19. Only in-frame clones appear in the TCRdb table, and some are missing; sequencing was by immunoSEQ multiplex PCR. Of approximately 180,000 clones listed, nearly 90% are singletons. The CDR3 covers 12 residues. The germline gives CDR1 LNHDA, CDR2 SQIVND (reference sequence). After removal of 4 bases from V and 8 bases from J, the junction contained 4 bases not matched to a gene. The sequencing sample was made of PBMCs or T cells enriched from blood (not recorded which). The receptor's source is a woman between 35 and 50 years old with acute COVID-19. This rearrangement joins TRBV19 to TRBJ1-2; 7 bases fit TRBD1. CDR3 region: CASSTTGHGYTF. The CDR3 DNA sequence: TGTGCCAGTAGTACGACAGGGCACGGCTACACCTTC.